This TCR beta chain was profiled in a study of blood T cell repertoires in COVID-19. Seattle-derived patients entered the study during active infection and were followed longitudinally. Unmatched junction bases numbered 2, after V lost 3 bases and J lost 6 bases. CDR3 length equals 12 residues. The germline V gene encodes CDR1 SGHKS and CDR2 YYEKEE (reference sequence). The repertoire was sequenced with immunoSEQ multiplex PCR; TCRdb's copy has only in-frame clones and lacks some. The data contain about 80,000 clones, approximately 85% of them seen just once; the ten biggest clones take up around 9.6%.

This clonotype was sampled from a man aged 45 to 65 with COVID-19, enrolled during active disease. The chain combines TRBV5-5 with TRBJ2-7; 8 positions agree with TRBD1. Sequenced: peripheral blood. The CDR3 spells CASSSTGVEQYF. Written as DNA, the CDR3 is TGTGCCAGCAGCTCGACAGGGGTCGAGCAGTACTTC.